The source of this TCR beta chain is a study of monozygotic twins with inflammatory bowel disease. Whole-study results and caveats: Discordant twins showed the same repertoire similarity as concordant twins, possibly from limited power.

About this clonotype itself: Antigen unknown.

CDR1 and CDR2 from the germline V gene are LNHNV and YYDKDF (reference sequence). The CDR3 covers 17 residues. TCRdb processed the 5' RACE reads again and assigns one entry to each CDR3 protein, with no DNA. The sample data list under 150,000 distinct CDR3 sequences. The gene calls are TRBV15 and TRBJ2-1; TCRdb calls TRBD2, which cannot be checked without DNA. This clonotype originated in a human donor with ulcerative colitis or Crohn's disease, or a healthy co-twin of an affected twin (not recorded which). Sequencing was performed on blood. The CDR3 loop reads CATSREKGLAGGHEQFF.